This entry lists 20 T cell receptor beta chains sequenced from one sample in a study of cytomegalovirus exposure and HLA in healthy donors. Vbeta (60) and Jbeta (13) primers were used in the PCR. The repertoire was sequenced with immunoSEQ multiplex PCR; TCRdb's copy has only in-frame clones and lacks some. This table holds over 95,000 clones, approximately 76% found once. Material for sequencing was PBMCs. All receptors come from a man aged 35 to 55 in good health and CMV-seronegative.

V is TRBV13 and J is TRBJ2-1; no reliable D call. The germline CDR1 and CDR2 sequences are PRHDT and FYEKMQ (reference sequence). V lost 6 bases and J lost 8, with 11 bases in between. CDR3 length: 12 amino acids. Here the CDR3 reads CASRPKSDEQFF. The CDR3 DNA sequence: TGTGCCAGCAGACCTAAAAGCGATGAGCAGTTCTTC.

This sequence joins TRBV1 and TRBJ2-2; the D call of TRBD2 is as the table states it, not checked on the DNA. TRBV1 is a documented pseudogene. The CDR3 totals 17 residues. CDR3 residues: CTSSPRGPGRYTGELFF. CDR3 coding DNA: TGCACCAGCAGCCCTCGAGGGCCAGGGAGGTACACCGGGGAGCTGTTTTTT.

The chain recombines TRBV10-3 with TRBJ2-1, with TRBD2 matching 9 bases. V lost 8 bases to trimming and J lost 9 bases; unmatched junction nucleotides: 14. CDR1 and CDR2 from the germline V gene are ENHRY and SYGVKD. The CDR3 runs 15 residues. This CDR3 is CAIGNSGRDGGEQFF. CDR3 nucleotides: TGTGCCATCGGTAATAGCGGGAGAGACGGAGGTGAGCAGTTCTTC.

V is TRBV5-1 and J is TRBJ2-5, with D perhaps matching TRBD2 (5 bases). The length of the CDR3 is 14 residues. Germline V gene data show CDR1 as SGHRS and CDR2 as YFSETQ. Trimming left V 5 bases short and J 1 base short, with 12 bases between. CDR3 in DNA: TGCGCCAGCAGGCCTGGAGGACCCCAAGAGACCCAGTACTTC. Encoded protein: CASRPGGPQETQYF.

The rearrangement uses TRBV6-4 and TRBJ1-1; perhaps TRBD1 as D (5 bases). Germline V gene data show CDR1 as MRHNA and CDR2 as SNTAGT. This CDR3 comprises 13 residues. Between the trimmed V and J ends, which lost 6 bases and 5 bases, there was a span of 13 bases. The CDR3 nucleotides are TGTGCCAGCAGCGGACAATGGGGAACTGAAGCTTTCTTT. Its translation is CASSGQWGTEAFF.

The genes are TRBV5-1 and TRBJ2-1, with 9 bases fitting TRBD1. V trimming: 0 bases; J trimming: 7 bases; junction bases outside the gene matches: 2. Germline V gene lookup returns CDR1 SGHRS and CDR2 YFSETQ. The CDR3 is 14 amino acids. CDR3 amino acids: CASSLVTGGNEQFF. The CDR3 DNA reads TGCGCCAGCAGCTTGGTGACAGGGGGTAATGAGCAGTTCTTC. Variable domain in full (rest from reference TRBV5-1 and TRBJ2-1): KAGVTQTPRYLIKTRGQQVTLSCSPISGHRSVSWYQQTPGQGLQFLFEYFSETQRNKGNFPGRFSGRQFSNSRSEMNVSTLELGDSALYLCASSLVTGGNEQFFGPGTRLTVL.

CDR3 in DNA: TGTGCCAGCAGTCCTACCGGGACAGGGTGGATAGGCTACACCTTC. Translated, it gives CASSPTGTGWIGYTF. This chain joins TRBV28 and TRBJ1-2; TRBD1 matches 9 bases. The CDR3 covers 15 residues. J gave up 8 bases and V 5 bases, and 12 bases lay outside the gene matches. Germline V gives CDR1 MDHEN, CDR2 SYDVKM.

The rearrangement links TRBV9 to TRBJ2-3; D uncertain. The V gene's germline CDR1 is SGDLS and CDR2 YYNGEE. Trimming cost V 0 bases and J 2 bases, with 7 bases left between them. The CDR3 sequence is 14 residues long. The CDR3: CASSVGVYTDTQYF. CDR3 sequence (DNA): TGTGCCAGCAGCGTAGGCGTCTACACAGATACGCAGTATTTT. Full variable domain (rest looked up from reference TRBV9 and TRBJ2-3): DSGVTQTPKHLITATGQRVTLRCSPRSGDLSVYWYQQSLDQGLQFLIQYYNGEERAKGNILERFSAQQFPDLHSELNLSSLELGDSALYFCASSVGVYTDTQYFGPGTRLTVL.

The chain has TRBV11-2 and TRBJ2-7; tentatively, D is TRBD2 (6 bases). CDR1 is SGHAT and CDR2 is FQNNGV in the germline V gene. The CDR3 is 14 amino acids. Trimming left V 4 bases short and J 4 bases short, with 14 bases between. The CDR3 nucleotides are TGTGCCAGCAGCTCCATGGTAGCGGCATACGAGCAGTACTTC. This encodes CASSSMVAAYEQYF.

The J gene is TRBJ1-1, the V gene TRBV19, with a tentative D call TRBD1 (6 bases). Trimming took 6 bases from V and 1 from J, leaving 9 bases between them. The germline gives CDR1 LNHDA, CDR2 SQIVND (reference sequence). The CDR3 runs to 13 residues. CDR3 DNA sequence: TGTGCCAGTAGGGACAGCTCGAACACTGAAGCTTTCTTT. Encoded protein: CASRDSSNTEAFF. The full variable domain, in which reference TRBV19 and TRBJ1-1 provide the parts outside the CDR3, is DGGITQSPKYLFRKEGQNVTLSCEQNLNHDAMYWYRQDPGQGLRLIYYSQIVNDFQKGDIAEGYSVSREKKESFPLTVTSAQKNPTAFYLCASRDSSNTEAFFGQGTRLTVV.

V gene TRBV30 combines with J gene TRBJ2-7, with D perhaps TRBD2 (5 bases). V lost 1 base and J 9 bases, leaving 25 bases between the germline ends. Germline assignment: CDR1 GTSNPN and CDR2 SVGIG (reference sequence). The CDR3 has 16 amino acids. CDR3 sequence (DNA): TGTGCCTGGAGTGCACCAACGGGGTTAGCGAACTCCGGGCAGTACTTC. Translating gives CAWSAPTGLANSGQYF.

The chain's CDR3 is CASSPRTGPNTEAFF. The CDR3, as DNA: TGTGCCAGCAGCCCTAGGACAGGCCCGAACACTGAAGCTTTCTTT. This chain joins TRBV7-2 and TRBJ1-1, with 7 bases lining up with TRBD1. The V gene's germline CDR1 is SGHTA and CDR2 FQGNSA. The J segment lost 1 base and the V segment lost 5 bases, leaving 7 bases of the junction unmatched. The CDR3 has 15 amino acids.

The genes are TRBV7-9 and TRBJ1-5, with D perhaps TRBD1 (5 bases). Per the germline V gene, CDR1 is SEHNR and CDR2 is FQNEAQ (reference sequence). The ends were cut back, 5 bases at V and 0 bases at J, with 14 bases in the middle. CDR3 length: 16 amino acids. CDR3 loop: CASSLSMTDSNQPQHF. The CDR3 region has the DNA TGTGCCAGCAGCCTCTCCATGACAGATAGCAATCAGCCCCAGCATTTT.

The chain recombines TRBV5-1 with TRBJ1-2; D not certain. Germline CDR1 reads SGHRS; CDR2 reads YFSETQ. The V gene lost 5 bases and the J gene lost 6 bases, with 14 bases spanning the gap. The CDR3 loop spans 13 amino acids. As DNA, the CDR3 is TGCGCCAGCAGTTCAGCAGGCTATGATGGCTACACCTTC. Translated: CASSSAGYDGYTF.

The chain carries TRBV15 and TRBJ2-7; possibly TRBD2 for D (6 bases). Between the trimmed V and J ends, which lost 3 bases and 2 bases, there was a span of 23 bases. Germline V lookup: CDR1 LNHNV, CDR2 YYDKDF (reference sequence). The CDR3 sequence is 18 residues long. The CDR3 is CATSRDFPRGEAAYEQYF. The CDR3 DNA is TGTGCCACCAGCAGGGACTTTCCTAGAGGGGAGGCGGCCTACGAGCAGTACTTC. The complete variable domain, with remaining parts taken from reference TRBV15 and TRBJ2-7, reads DAMVIQNPRYQVTQFGKPVTLSCSQTLNHNVMYWYQQKSSQAPKLLFHYYDKDFNNEADTPDNFQSRRPNTSFCFLDIRSPGLGDTAMYLCATSRDFPRGEAAYEQYFGPGTRLTVT.

The rearrangement uses TRBV19 and TRBJ2-1, with 9 bases identical to TRBD2. With V trimmed by 7 bases and J by 4 bases, 11 bases remained unmatched. This CDR3 contains 16 residues. Per germline, CDR1 LNHDA and CDR2 SQIVND (reference sequence). In DNA, the CDR3 is TGTGCCAGTAAAGAGGGGGCTAGCGGGGTTTACAATGAGCAGTTCTTC. Its protein product is CASKEGASGVYNEQFF.

This clone was counted a few times. The CDR3 DNA is TGTGCCAGCACTACCTGGACTAGCGGGGGAAACATTCAGTACTTC. Translated, it gives CASTTWTSGGNIQYF. This rearrangement joins TRBV28 to TRBJ2-4, with 13 bases matching TRBD2. Trimming took 7 bases from V and 6 from J; bases not matched to a gene: 6. The CDR3 has 15 residues. The germline gives CDR1 MDHEN, CDR2 SYDVKM.

A few counts support this clone. The V gene is TRBV5-4, the J gene TRBJ2-5; 8 nucleotides line up with TRBD2. V lost 4 bases, J lost 5 bases, and 10 bases stayed unmatched. CDR1 is SGHNT and CDR2 is YYREEE in the germline V gene (reference sequence). CDR3 length equals 15 residues. The DNA for the CDR3 is TGTGCCAGCAGCGACCGAGCGGGAGAGGCGGAGACCCAGTACTTC. It encodes CASSDRAGEAETQYF.

This clone was counted a single time. V is TRBV7-2 and J is TRBJ1-1, with 10 bases matching TRBD1. The junction had 6 bases not matched to a gene; V was cut back by 3 bases and J by 5 bases. Germline V gene data show CDR1 as SGHTA and CDR2 as FQGNSA. This CDR3 is built from 15 residues. CDR3: CASSLAGTGATEAFF. The CDR3 bases are TGTGCCAGCAGCTTGGCCGGGACAGGGGCTACTGAAGCTTTCTTT.

The chain uses TRBV19 and TRBJ1-5, with D maybe TRBD1 (6 bases). V was cut by 5 bases and J by 8 bases, with 13 bases left in between. CDR1 is LNHDA and CDR2 is SQIVND in the germline V gene (reference sequence). The CDR3 loop spans 13 amino acids. Written as DNA, the CDR3 is TGTGCCAGTAGTGGACAGTGGGACGAGCCCCAGCATTTT. Amino acid sequence: CASSGQWDEPQHF.